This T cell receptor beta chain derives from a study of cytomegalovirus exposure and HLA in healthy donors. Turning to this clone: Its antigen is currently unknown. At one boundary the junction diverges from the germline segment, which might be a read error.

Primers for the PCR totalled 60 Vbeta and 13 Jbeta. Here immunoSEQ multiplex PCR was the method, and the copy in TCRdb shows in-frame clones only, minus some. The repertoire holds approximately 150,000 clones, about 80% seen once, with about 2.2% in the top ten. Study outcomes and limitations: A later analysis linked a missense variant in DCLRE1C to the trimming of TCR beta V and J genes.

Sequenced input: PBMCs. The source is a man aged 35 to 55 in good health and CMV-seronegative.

This chain's CDR3 is CASNLQGAASYEQYF. CDR3 coding DNA: TGTGCCAGCAACTTGCAGGGGGCGGCCTCCTACGAGCAGTACTTC. This chain connects TRBV5-4 to TRBJ2-7; 8 bases align to TRBD1. Per germline, CDR1 SGHNT and CDR2 YYREEE (reference sequence). This CDR3 is 15 amino acids long.